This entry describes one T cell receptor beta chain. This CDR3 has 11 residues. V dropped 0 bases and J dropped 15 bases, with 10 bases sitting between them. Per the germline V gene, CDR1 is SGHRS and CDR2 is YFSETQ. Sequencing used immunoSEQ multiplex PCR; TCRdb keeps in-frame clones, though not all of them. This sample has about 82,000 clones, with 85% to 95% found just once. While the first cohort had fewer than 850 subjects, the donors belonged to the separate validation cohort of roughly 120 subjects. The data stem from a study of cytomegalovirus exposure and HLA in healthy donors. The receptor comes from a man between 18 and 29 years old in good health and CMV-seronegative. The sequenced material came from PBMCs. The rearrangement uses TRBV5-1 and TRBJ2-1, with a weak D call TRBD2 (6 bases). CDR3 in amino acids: CASSLGEVRFF. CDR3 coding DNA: TGCGCCAGCAGCTTGGGGGAGGTTAGGTTCTTC.